A selection of T cell receptor beta chains follows, all from one sample in a study of cytomegalovirus exposure and HLA in healthy donors. Clones were read by immunoSEQ multiplex PCR, and TCRdb kept only the in-frame ones, dropping some. In total, the table holds about 99,000 clones. Sequenced: PBMCs. The receptors shown here come from a man aged 40-49 years in good health and CMV-seronegative. The conserved cysteine and the conserved F or W are not part of the CDR3 here. The order of the fields is V gene, CDR3 protein.

>TRBV5-1
ASSSPSYEQY
>TRBV5-6
ASGGQGFYEQY
>TRBV19
ASSIGQGELETQY
>TRBV6-5
ASSSIWTGSYEQY
>TRBV6-5
ASRYRQGDGYT
>TRBV7-2
ASSLIGQAAGGNQPQH
>TRBV7-2
ASSQLGVAYEQY
>TRBV5-6
ASSLDRGQAYEQY
>TRBV7-2
ASSQDRVHGYT
>TRBV2
ASSEQVAGANVLT
>TRBV11-2
ASSLGVNTQY
>TRBV27
ARLHRDRGRYGYT
>TRBV10-3
AISESGGTYEQY
>TRBV18
ASSPGTEEQF
>TRBV28
ASSSPPLAGNTGELF
>TRBV18
ASSPRDTAGGEQY
>TRBV5-1
ASSSDRSSYNEQF
>TRBV15
ATRPSGEGGQY
>TRBV19
ASSIGPLRRQETQY
>TRBV19
ASSIIGEETQY
>TRBV5-1
ASHGSGGSYNEQF
>TRBV5-1
ASSFGLEHGTGELF
>TRBV9
ASSVATGGGAGSRDEQY
>TRBV6-6
ASRGTGAYNEQF
>TRBV18
ASSPPRGEENIQY
>TRBV28
ASKAGRNEQY
>TRBV29-1
SASNGELF
>TRBV18
ASSPGQVPGQPQH
>TRBV11-2
ASSPSGQGSEKLF
>TRBV14
ASRHYNTGELF
>TRBV10-3
AISESMAGEGKNIQY
>TRBV28
ASSFRGGTQY
>TRBV7-8
ASSYRTQQETQY
>TRBV7-9
ASSLVPGGKYGYT
>TRBV6-1
ASSGRDRGPGYT
>TRBV4-3
ASSQDSDGWVEKLF
>TRBV19
ASAEGHSGETQY
>TRBV6-5
ASSYTRGQTEAF
>TRBV29-1
SVETGENTEAF
>TRBV13
ASSSFRTSGGQETQY
>TRBV4-3
ASSQDSGIGETQY
>TRBV14
ASSQDFGWKTEQY
>TRBV5-1
ASSSQGTGVETQY
>TRBV28
ASSATGGQGALDGYT
>TRBV7-2
ASSLGGVNYNEQF
>TRBV6-5
ASRSQGWEKLF
>TRBV9
ASSVVSQGAADTQY
>TRBV6-5
ASSPWTEKETQY
>TRBV4-3
ASSQVAGPFYNEQF
>TRBV7-2
ATLSGQGYNEQF